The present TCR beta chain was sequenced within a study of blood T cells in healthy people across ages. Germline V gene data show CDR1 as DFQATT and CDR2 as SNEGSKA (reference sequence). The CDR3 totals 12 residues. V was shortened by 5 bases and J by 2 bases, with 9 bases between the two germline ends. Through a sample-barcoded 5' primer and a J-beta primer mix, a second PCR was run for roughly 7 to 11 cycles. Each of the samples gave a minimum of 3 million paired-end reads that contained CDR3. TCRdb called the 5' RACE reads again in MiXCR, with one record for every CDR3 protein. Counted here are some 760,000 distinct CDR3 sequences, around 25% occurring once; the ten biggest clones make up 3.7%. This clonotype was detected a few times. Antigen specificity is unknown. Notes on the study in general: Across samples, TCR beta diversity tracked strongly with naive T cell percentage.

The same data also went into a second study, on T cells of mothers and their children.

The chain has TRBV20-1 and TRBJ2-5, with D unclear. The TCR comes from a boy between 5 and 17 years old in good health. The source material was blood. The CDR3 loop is CSAPAPQETQYF. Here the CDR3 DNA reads TGCAGTGCTCCTGCCCCACAAGAGACCCAGTACTTC.